The 8 T cell receptor beta chains given below trace back to one sample, sequenced in a study of blood T cell repertoires in COVID-19. Only in-frame clones appear in the TCRdb table, and some are missing; sequencing was by immunoSEQ multiplex PCR. The table shows fewer than 120,000 clones, with around 82% occurring only once. The sample was peripheral blood. The receptors stem from a woman aged 55 to 70 with acute or convalescent COVID-19.

The chain carries TRBV13 and TRBJ1-2; D is possibly TRBD1 (5 bases). From germline, CDR1 is PRHDT and CDR2 FYEKMQ (reference sequence). CDR3 length equals 13 residues. Deletions cut 0 bases from V and 8 bases from J, with 10 bases between. The CDR3 protein is CASSLGGVYGYTF. For the CDR3, the DNA is TGTGCCAGCAGCTTAGGAGGGGTATACGGCTACACCTTC.

The rearrangement joins TRBV5-8 to TRBJ1-1; weak D call: TRBD1 (6 bases). This CDR3 has 15 residues. V lost 4 bases and J lost 4, with 17 bases in between. Germline V CDR1 and CDR2: SGHTS, YDEGEE. The CDR3 loop is CASSQSSRDITEAFF. In DNA form, the CDR3 reads TGTGCCAGCAGCCAAAGCTCCCGGGACATCACTGAAGCTTTCTTT.

This clone was observed a few times. The chain combines TRBV19 with TRBJ2-1; 11 bases fit TRBD2. This CDR3 has 20 residues. In germline, CDR1 is LNHDA, CDR2 SQIVND (reference sequence). V gave up 5 bases and J gave up 4 bases; unmatched junction bases: 19. In nucleotides, the CDR3 is TGTGCCAGTAGTTTCTCCCTCCTAGCGGGGGGCCGCCTGGGGTACAATGAGCAGTTCTTC. Amino acid sequence: CASSFSLLAGGRLGYNEQFF. Combining the CDR3 with reference TRBV19 and TRBJ2-1 gives the whole variable domain DGGITQSPKYLFRKEGQNVTLSCEQNLNHDAMYWYRQDPGQGLRLIYYSQIVNDFQKGDIAEGYSVSREKKESFPLTVTSAQKNPTAFYLCASSFSLLAGGRLGYNEQFFGPGTRLTVL.

The chain has TRBV6-5 and TRBJ2-5; no reliable D call. Germline CDR1 is MNHEY and CDR2 is SVGAGI. This CDR3 is built from 15 residues. Between the trimmed V and J ends, which lost 7 bases and 2 bases, there was a span of 17 bases. The CDR3 protein is CASTYGSASQETQYF. The CDR3 nucleotides are TGTGCCAGCACGTACGGGTCCGCCAGTCAAGAGACCCAGTACTTC.

CDR3 nucleotides: TGTGCCAGCAGTCTCTTCCGGGGAATTGGGGCCAACGTCCTGACTTTC. Amino acids: CASSLFRGIGANVLTF. The chain is built from TRBV28 and TRBJ2-6, with D possibly matching TRBD2 (5 bases). Germline V gene data show CDR1 as MDHEN and CDR2 as SYDVKM. This CDR3 has 16 amino acids. V was trimmed by 5 bases and J by 3 bases, leaving 14 bases between them.

J is TRBJ2-1 and V is TRBV7-8; no firm D call. Per germline, CDR1 SGHVS and CDR2 FQNEAQ. This CDR3 spans 14 amino acids. The V gene lost 5 bases and the J gene lost 8 bases, with 16 bases spanning the gap. CDR3 in amino acids: CASSVTQLSDEQFF. The CDR3 DNA is TGTGCCAGCAGCGTTACTCAACTTTCGGATGAGCAGTTCTTC.

This chain joins TRBV9 and TRBJ2-7; TRBD1 matches 9 bases. Germline values: CDR1 SGDLS, CDR2 YYNGEE. V dropped 0 bases and J dropped 3; count of bases not matched to a gene: 4. The CDR3 extends over 15 amino acids. The CDR3 loop is CASSVAGTGNYEQYF. The DNA of the CDR3 is TGTGCCAGCAGCGTAGCTGGGACAGGGAACTACGAGCAGTACTTC. The full variable domain, in which reference TRBV9 and TRBJ2-7 provide the parts outside the CDR3, is DSGVTQTPKHLITATGQRVTLRCSPRSGDLSVYWYQQSLDQGLQFLIQYYNGEERAKGNILERFSAQQFPDLHSELNLSSLELGDSALYFCASSVAGTGNYEQYFGPGTRLTVT.

CDR3 nucleotides: TGTGCCAGCAGCTTACCCCAGGGGGCGTATAACCTCCAGCATTTT. Amino acid sequence: CASSLPQGAYNLQHF. V is TRBV7-3 and J is TRBJ1-5; TRBD1 agrees at 8 bases. Germline V gene sequence: CDR1 SGHTA, CDR2 FQGTGA. The CDR3 contains 15 residues. Trimming removed 2 bases from V and 12 bases from J; junction bases left unmatched: 12.